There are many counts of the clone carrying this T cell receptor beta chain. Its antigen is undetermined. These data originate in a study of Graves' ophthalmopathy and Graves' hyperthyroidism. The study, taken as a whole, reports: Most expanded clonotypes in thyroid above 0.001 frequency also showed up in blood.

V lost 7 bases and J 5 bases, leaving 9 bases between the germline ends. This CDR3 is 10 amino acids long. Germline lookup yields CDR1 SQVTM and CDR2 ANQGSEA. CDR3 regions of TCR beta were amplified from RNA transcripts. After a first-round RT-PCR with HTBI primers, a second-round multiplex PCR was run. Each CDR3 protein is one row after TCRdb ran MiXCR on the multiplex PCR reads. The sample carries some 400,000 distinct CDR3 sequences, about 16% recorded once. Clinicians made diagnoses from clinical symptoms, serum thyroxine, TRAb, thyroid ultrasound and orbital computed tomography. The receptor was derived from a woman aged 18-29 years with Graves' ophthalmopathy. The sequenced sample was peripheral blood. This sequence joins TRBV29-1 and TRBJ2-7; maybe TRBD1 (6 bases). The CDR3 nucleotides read TGCAGCGACGAGGGGGACGAGCAGTACTTC. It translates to CSDEGDEQYF.